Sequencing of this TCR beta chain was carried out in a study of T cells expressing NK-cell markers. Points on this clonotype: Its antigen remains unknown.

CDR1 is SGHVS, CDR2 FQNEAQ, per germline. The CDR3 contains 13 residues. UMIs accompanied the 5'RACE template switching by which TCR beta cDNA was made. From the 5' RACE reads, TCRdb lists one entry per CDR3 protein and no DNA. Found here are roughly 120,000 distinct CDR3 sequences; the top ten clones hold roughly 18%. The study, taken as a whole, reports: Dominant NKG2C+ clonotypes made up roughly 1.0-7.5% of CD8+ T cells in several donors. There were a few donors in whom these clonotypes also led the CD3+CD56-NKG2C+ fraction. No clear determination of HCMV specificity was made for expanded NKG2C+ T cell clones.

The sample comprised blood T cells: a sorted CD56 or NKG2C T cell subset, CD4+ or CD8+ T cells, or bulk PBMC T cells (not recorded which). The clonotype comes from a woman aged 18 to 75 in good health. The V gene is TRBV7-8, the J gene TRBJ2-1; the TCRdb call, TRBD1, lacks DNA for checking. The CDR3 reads CASSSQGIDEQFF.